These 6 T cell receptor beta chains were sequenced from one sample in a study of shared clonotypes between healthy human individuals. Profiling relied on immunoSEQ multiplex PCR, and the TCRdb table lists in-frame clones only, not all of them. Of around 530,000 clones in the sample, just over 75% were seen once. What was sequenced was PBMCs. These receptor sequences come from a woman aged 40 to 49 in good health. Some clones in this sample may be carry-over from other donors' samples.

The rearrangement joins TRBV6-6 to TRBJ2-7, with 8 bases matching TRBD2. Germline values: CDR1 MNHNY, CDR2 SVGAGI (reference sequence). J gave up 5 bases and V 2 bases, and 5 bases lay outside the gene matches. The CDR3 totals 14 residues. The CDR3 is CASSYQRERNEQYF. In DNA form, the CDR3 reads TGTGCCAGCAGTTACCAGCGGGAGAGGAACGAGCAGTACTTC.

This chain connects TRBV29-1 to TRBJ1-2; 9 positions match TRBD1. Trimming cost V 4 bases and J 5 bases; bases outside gene matches: 14. This CDR3 contains 16 residues. Germline V gene data show CDR1 as SQVTM and CDR2 as ANQGSEA. The CDR3 DNA reads TGCAGCGTTGTTTCGGGACAGGGTTTGGGGGAGTATGGCTACACCTTC. It codes for CSVVSGQGLGEYGYTF.

The rearrangement uses TRBV5-4 and TRBJ2-7; 8 bases are shared with TRBD1. The trim removed 5 bases at V and 5 bases at J, leaving 9 bases unmatched. The germline gives CDR1 SGHNT, CDR2 YYREEE (reference sequence). The CDR3 runs 14 residues. The CDR3 loop is CASRNGQGDHEQYF. The CDR3 nucleotides are TGTGCCAGCAGAAATGGACAGGGTGACCACGAGCAGTACTTC.

The chain employs TRBV6-1 and TRBJ2-3; the match to TRBD2 covers 10 bases. With V trimmed by 3 bases and J by 3 bases, 6 bases remained unmatched. The length of the CDR3 is 16 residues. Per the germline V gene, CDR1 is MNHNS and CDR2 is SASEGT. The CDR3 is CASSELAGGRTDTQYF. Written as DNA, the CDR3 is TGTGCCAGCAGTGAGTTAGCGGGAGGTAGGACAGATACGCAGTATTTT.

This chain links TRBV11-3 with TRBJ2-1, with 9 nucleotides matching TRBD2. CDR3 size: 16 residues. The V gene end was trimmed by 5 bases and the J gene end by 3 bases; junction bases not matched to a gene: 8. Germline values: CDR1 SGHNT, CDR2 YENEEA. The CDR3 DNA is TGTGCCAGCAGCCCTCGGGCAGCGGGAGGCTACAATGAGCAGTTCTTC. Amino acid sequence: CASSPRAAGGYNEQFF.

The CDR3 reads CASSAGLAGVHQQYF. The CDR3 bases are TGTGCCAGCAGTGCGGGACTAGCGGGAGTCCATCAGCAGTACTTC. The V gene is TRBV2, the J gene TRBJ2-7; 14 nucleotides agree with TRBD2. Trimming cost V 4 bases and J 8 bases; bases outside gene matches: 7. The CDR3 has 15 residues. Germline V CDR1 and CDR2: SNHLY, FYNNEI.